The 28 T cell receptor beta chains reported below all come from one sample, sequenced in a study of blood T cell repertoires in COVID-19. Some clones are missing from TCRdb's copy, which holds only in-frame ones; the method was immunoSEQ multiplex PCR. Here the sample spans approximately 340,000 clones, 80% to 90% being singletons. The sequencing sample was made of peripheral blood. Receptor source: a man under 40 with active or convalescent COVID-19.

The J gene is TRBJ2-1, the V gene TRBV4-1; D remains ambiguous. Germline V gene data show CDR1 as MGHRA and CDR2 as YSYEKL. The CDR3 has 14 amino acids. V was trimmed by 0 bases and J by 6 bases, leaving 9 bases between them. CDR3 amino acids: CASSQEAQSNEQFF. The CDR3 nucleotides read TGCGCCAGCAGCCAAGAAGCGCAGTCCAATGAGCAGTTCTTC.

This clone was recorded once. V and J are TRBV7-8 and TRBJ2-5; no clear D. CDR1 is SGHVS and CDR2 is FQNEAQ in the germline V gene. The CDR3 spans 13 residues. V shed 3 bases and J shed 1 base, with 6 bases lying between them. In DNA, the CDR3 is TGTGCCAGCAGCTTTTCGGTCCAAGAGACCCAGTACTTC. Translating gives CASSFSVQETQYF.

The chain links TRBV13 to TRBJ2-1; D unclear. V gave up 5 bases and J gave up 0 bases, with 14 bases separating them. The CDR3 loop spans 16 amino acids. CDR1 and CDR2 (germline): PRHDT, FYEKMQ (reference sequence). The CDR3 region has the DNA TGTGCCAGCAGCCCCCCCCCTCGGAGCTCCTACAATGAGCAGTTCTTC. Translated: CASSPPPRSSYNEQFF.

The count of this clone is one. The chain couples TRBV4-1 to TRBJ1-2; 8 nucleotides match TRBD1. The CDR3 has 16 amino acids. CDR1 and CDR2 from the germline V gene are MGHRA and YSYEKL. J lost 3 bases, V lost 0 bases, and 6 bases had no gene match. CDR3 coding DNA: TGCGCCAGCAGCCAAGAAGGGCAGGGGGCCGACTATGGCTACACCTTC. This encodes CASSQEGQGADYGYTF.

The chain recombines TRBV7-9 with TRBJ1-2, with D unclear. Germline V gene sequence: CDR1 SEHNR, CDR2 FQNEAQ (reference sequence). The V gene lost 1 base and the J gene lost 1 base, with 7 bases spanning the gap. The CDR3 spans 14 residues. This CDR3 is CASSLGGINYGYTF. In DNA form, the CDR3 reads TGTGCCAGCAGCTTAGGAGGGATTAACTATGGCTACACCTTC.

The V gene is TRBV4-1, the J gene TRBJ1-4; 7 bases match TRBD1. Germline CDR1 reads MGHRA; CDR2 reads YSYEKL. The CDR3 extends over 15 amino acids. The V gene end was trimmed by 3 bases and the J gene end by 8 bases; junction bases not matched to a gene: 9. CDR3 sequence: CASSHGTATGEKLFF. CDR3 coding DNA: TGCGCCAGCAGCCATGGGACAGCCACGGGGGAAAAACTGTTTTTT.

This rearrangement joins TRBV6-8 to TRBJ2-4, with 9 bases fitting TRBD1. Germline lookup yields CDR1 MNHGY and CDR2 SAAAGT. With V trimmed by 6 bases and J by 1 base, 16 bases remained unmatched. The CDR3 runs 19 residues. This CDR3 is CASRMGQGYPLAAKNIQYF. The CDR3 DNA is TGTGCCAGCAGAATGGGACAGGGATATCCTCTGGCGGCCAAAAACATTCAGTACTTC.

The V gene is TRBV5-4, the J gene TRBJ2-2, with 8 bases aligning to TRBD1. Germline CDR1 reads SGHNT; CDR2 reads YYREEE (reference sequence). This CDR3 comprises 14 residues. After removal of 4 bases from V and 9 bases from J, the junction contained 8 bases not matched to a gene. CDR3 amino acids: CASSPGQGGWELFF. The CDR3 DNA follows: TGTGCCAGCAGCCCTGGACAGGGAGGCTGGGAGCTGTTTTTT.

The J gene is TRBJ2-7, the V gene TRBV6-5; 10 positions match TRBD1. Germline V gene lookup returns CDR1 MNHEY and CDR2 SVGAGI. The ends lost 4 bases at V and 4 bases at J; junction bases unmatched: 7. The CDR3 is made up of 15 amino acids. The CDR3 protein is CASSWGQGRGYEQYF. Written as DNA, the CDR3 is TGTGCCAGCAGTTGGGGACAGGGGCGAGGTTACGAGCAGTACTTC.

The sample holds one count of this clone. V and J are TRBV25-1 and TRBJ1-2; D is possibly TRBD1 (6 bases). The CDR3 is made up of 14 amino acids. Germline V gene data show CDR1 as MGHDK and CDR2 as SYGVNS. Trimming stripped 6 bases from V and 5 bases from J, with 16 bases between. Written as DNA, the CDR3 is TGTGCCAGCAGCCCTCCTTCCCAGGGGTATGGCTACACCTTC. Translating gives CASSPPSQGYGYTF.

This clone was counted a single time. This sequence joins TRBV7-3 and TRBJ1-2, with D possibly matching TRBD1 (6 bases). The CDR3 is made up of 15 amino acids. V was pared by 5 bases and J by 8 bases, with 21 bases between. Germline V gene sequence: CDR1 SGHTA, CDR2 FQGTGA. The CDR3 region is CASSPSPRGGEGYTF. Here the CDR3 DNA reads TGTGCCAGCAGCCCTTCCCCACGGGGGGGCGAAGGCTACACCTTC.

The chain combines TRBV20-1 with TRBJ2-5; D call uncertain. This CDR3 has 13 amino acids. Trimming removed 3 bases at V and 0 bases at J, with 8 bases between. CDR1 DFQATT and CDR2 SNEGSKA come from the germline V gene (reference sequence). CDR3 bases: TGCAGTGCTAGTTTTCTAGACCAAGAGACCCAGTACTTC. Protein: CSASFLDQETQYF.

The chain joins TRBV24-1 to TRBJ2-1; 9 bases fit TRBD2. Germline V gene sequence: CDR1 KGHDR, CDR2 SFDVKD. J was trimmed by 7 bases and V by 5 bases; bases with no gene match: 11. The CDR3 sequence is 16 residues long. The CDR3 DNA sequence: TGTGCCACCAGTGCCTGGGGCGGGAGGGCCACGAATGAGCAGTTCTTC. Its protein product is CATSAWGGRATNEQFF.

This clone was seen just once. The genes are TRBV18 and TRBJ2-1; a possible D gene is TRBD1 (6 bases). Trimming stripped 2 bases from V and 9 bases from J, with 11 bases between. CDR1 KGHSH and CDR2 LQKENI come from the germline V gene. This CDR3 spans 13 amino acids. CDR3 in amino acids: CASSPWDTFEQFF. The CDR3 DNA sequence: TGTGCCAGCTCACCATGGGACACCTTTGAGCAGTTCTTC.

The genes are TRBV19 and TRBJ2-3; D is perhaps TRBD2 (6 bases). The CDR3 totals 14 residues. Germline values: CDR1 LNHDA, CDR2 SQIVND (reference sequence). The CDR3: CATSGAGNTDTQYF. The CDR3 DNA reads TGTGCTACGAGTGGTGCGGGGAACACAGATACGCAGTATTTT.

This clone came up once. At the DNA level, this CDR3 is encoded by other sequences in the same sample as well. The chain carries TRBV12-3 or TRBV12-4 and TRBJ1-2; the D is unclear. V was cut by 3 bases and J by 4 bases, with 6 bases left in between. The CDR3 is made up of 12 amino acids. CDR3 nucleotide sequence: TGTGCCAGCAGTTTGGGGAGCTATGGCTACACCTTC. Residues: CASSLGSYGYTF.

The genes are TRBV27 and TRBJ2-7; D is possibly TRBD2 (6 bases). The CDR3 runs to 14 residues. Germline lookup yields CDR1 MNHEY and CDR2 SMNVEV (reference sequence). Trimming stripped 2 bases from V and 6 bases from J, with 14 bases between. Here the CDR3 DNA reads TGTGCCAGCAGTTTAGCCGGGAGAACAGGCGAGCAGTACTTC. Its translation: CASSLAGRTGEQYF.

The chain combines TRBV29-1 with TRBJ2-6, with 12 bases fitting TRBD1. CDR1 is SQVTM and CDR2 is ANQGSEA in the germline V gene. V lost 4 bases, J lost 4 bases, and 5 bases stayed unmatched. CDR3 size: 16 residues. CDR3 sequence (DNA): TGCAGCGTTGCGGGACAGGGGGCTCAGGGGGCCAACGTCCTGACTTTC. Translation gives CSVAGQGAQGANVLTF.

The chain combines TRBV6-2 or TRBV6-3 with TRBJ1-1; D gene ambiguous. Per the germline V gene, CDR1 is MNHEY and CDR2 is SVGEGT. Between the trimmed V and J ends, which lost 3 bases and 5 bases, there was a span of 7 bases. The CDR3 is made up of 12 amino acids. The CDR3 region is CASSYWETEAFF. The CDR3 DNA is TGTGCCAGCAGTTATTGGGAGACTGAAGCTTTCTTT.

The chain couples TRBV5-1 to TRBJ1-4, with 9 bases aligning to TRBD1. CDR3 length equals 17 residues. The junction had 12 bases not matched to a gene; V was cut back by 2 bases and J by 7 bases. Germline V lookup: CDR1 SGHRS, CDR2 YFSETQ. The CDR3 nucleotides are TGCGCCAGCAGCTTAGGGACAGGGAGACTAGGAAGTGAAAAACTGTTTTTT. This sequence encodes CASSLGTGRLGSEKLFF.

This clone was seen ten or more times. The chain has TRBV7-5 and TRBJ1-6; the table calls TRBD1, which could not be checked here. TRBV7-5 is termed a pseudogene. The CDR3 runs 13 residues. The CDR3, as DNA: TGTGCCAGAAGCTTTCCAGATAATTCACCCCTCCACTTT. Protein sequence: CARSFPDNSPLHF.

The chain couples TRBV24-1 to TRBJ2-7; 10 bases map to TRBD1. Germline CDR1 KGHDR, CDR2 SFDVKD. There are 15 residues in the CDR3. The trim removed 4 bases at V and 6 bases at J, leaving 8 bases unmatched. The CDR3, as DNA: TGTGCCACCAGTGACCCGGGACAGGGGTTGGGCGAGCAGTACTTC. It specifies CATSDPGQGLGEQYF.

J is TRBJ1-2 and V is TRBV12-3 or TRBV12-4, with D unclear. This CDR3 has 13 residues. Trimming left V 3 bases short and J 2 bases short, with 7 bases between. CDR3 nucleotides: TGTGCCAGCAGTTTCGCGCACAACTATGGCTACACCTTC. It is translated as CASSFAHNYGYTF.

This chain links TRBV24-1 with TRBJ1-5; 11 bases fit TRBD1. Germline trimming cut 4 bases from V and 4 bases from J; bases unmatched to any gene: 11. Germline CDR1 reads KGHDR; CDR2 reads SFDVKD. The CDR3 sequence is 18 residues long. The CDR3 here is CATSESGTGGPFNQPQHF. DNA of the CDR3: TGTGCCACCAGTGAGTCCGGGACAGGGGGACCGTTTAATCAGCCCCAGCATTTT.

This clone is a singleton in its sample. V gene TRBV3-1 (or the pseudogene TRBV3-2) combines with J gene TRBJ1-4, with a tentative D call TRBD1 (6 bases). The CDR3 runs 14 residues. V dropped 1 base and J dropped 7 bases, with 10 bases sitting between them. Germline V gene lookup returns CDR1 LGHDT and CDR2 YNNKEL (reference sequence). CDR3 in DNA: TGTGCCAGCAGCCAAGCTGGGGGCGGTGAAAAACTGTTTTTT. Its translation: CASSQAGGGEKLFF.

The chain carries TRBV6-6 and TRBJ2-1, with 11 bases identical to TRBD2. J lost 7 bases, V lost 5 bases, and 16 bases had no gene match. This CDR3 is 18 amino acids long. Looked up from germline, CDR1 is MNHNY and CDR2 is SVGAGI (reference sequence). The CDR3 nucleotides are TGTGCCAGCAGTCCGGGGGGCACCCTAGCGGGAGGAAGGAATGAGCAGTTCTTC. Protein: CASSPGGTLAGGRNEQFF.

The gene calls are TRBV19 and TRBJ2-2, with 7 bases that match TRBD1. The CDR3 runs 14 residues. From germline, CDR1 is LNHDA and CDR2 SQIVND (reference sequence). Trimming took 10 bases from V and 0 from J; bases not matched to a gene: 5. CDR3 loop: CATRDSANTGELFF. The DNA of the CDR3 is TGTGCCACTAGGGACAGCGCGAACACCGGGGAGCTGTTTTTT.

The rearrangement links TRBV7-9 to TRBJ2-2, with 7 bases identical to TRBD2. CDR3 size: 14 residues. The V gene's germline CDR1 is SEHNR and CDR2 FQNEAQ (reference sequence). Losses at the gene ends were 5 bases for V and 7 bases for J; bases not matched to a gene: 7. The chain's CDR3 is CASSASGAGGELFF. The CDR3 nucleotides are TGTGCCAGCAGCGCAAGCGGGGCTGGCGGGGAGCTGTTTTTT. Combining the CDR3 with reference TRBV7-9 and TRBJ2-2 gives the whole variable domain DTGVSQNPRHKITKRGQNVTFRCDPISEHNRLYWYRQTLGQGPEFLTYFQNEAQLEKSRLLSDRFSAERPKGSFSTLEIQRTEQGDSAMYLCASSASGAGGELFFGEGSRLTVL.